These T cell receptor beta chains were read from a single sample in a study of cytomegalovirus exposure and HLA in healthy donors. Libraries were prepared by immunoSEQ multiplex PCR; TCRdb keeps only in-frame clonotypes and omits some of them. The table lists more than 95,000 clones, approximately 91% of them singletons. The material sequenced was PBMCs. These receptors originate from a woman between 18 and 30 years old in good health and CMV-seronegative. Each CDR3 is given with its conserved first and last residue. D genes are given only for firm matches. Size tells how often a clone was seen (once, few, many) or the class of an expanded clone, and some rows leave it out.

>TRBJ2-7|TRBV30|.|once
TGTGCCTGGAGTAGTGTGGGAGTGGACGAGCAGTACTTC
CAWSSVGVDEQYF
>TRBJ2-5|TRBV11-3|.|.
TGTGCCAGCAGCCCCCCAGGGGACATCCTAACTGGCAGTCAGACCCAGTACTTC
CASSPPGDILTGSQTQYF
>TRBJ1-4|TRBV4-1|.|.
TGCGCCAGCAGGGGCGGGGATGAAAAACTGTTTTTT
CASRGGDEKLFF
>TRBJ2-3|TRBV5-1|.|.
TGCGCCAGCAGCCCTAACCGGGGGTTCACGCAGTATTTT
CASSPNRGFTQYF
>TRBJ1-2|TRBV6-1|TRBD1|.
TGTGCCAGCAGGGACAGGGAGTACTATGGCTACACCTTC
CASRDREYYGYTF
>TRBJ2-1|TRBV21-1|.|.
.
CASSKVGGGSYNEQFF
>TRBJ1-5|TRBV5-8|.|.
TGTGCCAGCAGCTTGGAGGCAGGGTCCGGTAGCAATCAGCCCCAGCATTTT
CASSLEAGSGSNQPQHF
>TRBJ2-3|TRBV6-1|.|once
TGTGCCAGCAGTGGGTTACTAGCTGTGGCAGATACGCAGTATTTT
CASSGLLAVADTQYF
>TRBJ2-7|TRBV5-6|TRBD2|.
TGTGCCAGCAGCTTAGGAAGCGGGGGCTACGAGCAGTACTTC
CASSLGSGGYEQYF
>TRBJ2-2|TRBV4-1|.|.
TGCGCCAGCAGCCAATGGGGGCTAGCCTATGACACCGGGGAGCTGTTTTTT
CASSQWGLAYDTGELFF
>TRBJ2-7|TRBV4-1|TRBD1|.
TGCGCCAGCAGCTTCCCGGGACAGGGGATCTACGAGCAGTACTTC
CASSFPGQGIYEQYF
>TRBJ2-5|TRBV7-9|TRBD2|.
TGTGCCAGCAGCTTAGGGACTAGCGGGTTCTCGGGCGAGACCCAGTACTTC
CASSLGTSGFSGETQYF
>TRBJ1-3|TRBV10-3|.|once
TGTGCCATCAGCAAGACAGTTTTCTCTGGAAACACCATATATTTT
CAISKTVFSGNTIYF
>TRBJ2-1|TRBV5-4|.|.
TGTGCCAGCAGCCCAGACAGACCCTCCTACAATGAGCAGTTCTTC
CASSPDRPSYNEQFF
>TRBJ1-2|TRBV29-1|TRBD1|few
TGCAGCGTAAACAGGGGACAAGGCTACACCTTC
CSVNRGQGYTF
>TRBJ2-7|TRBV5-8|TRBD2|.
TGTGCCAGCAGCTTGGTTGGCGGGGGTTCAGCGTTCAACGAGCAGTACTTC
CASSLVGGGSAFNEQYF
>TRBJ2-1|TRBV7-2|.|few
TGTGCCAGCAGCTTCGACAAAGGGGGTGAGCAGTTCTTC
CASSFDKGGEQFF
>TRBJ2-7|TRBV5-6|TRBD1|.
TGTGCCAGCAGCTCGCTTGTCGACAGGGCCTATCTCGAGGCGGACGAGCAGTACTTC
CASSSLVDRAYLEADEQYF
>TRBJ1-5|TRBV7-8|TRBD1|.
TGTGCCAGCAGCACGACAGGGGTTAGCAATCAGCCCCAGCATTTT
CASSTTGVSNQPQHF
>TRBJ2-1|TRBV5-1|TRBD2|.
TGCGCCAGCAGCCCCCCGACTAGCGGGAGCCTGAGCTCCTACAATGAGCAGTTCTTC
CASSPPTSGSLSSYNEQFF
>TRBJ2-7|TRBV13|.|.
TGTGCCAGCAGCAGGGGGTCTTCCTACGAGCAGTACTTC
CASSRGSSYEQYF
>TRBJ1-1|TRBV10-3|.|.
TGTGCCATCAGCGGGGGGGGTTCGGGCACTGAAGCTTTCTTT
CAISGGGSGTEAFF
>TRBJ1-1|TRBV7-9|TRBD1|.
TGTGCCAGCGGACAGGGGGCGGGCACTGAAGCTTTCTTT
CASGQGAGTEAFF
>TRBJ1-5|TRBV19|.|.
TGTGCCAGCCACCCCAGGGGTCAGCCCCAGCATTTT
CASHPRGQPQHF
>TRBJ2-7|TRBV9|TRBD1|.
TGTGCCAGCAGCGGAGACAGGGTAGAGCAGTACTTC
CASSGDRVEQYF
>TRBJ2-1|TRBV11-2|.|.
TGTGCCAGCCAGGAGGACAATGAGCAGTTCTTC
CASQEDNEQFF
>TRBJ2-7|TRBV19|.|few
TGTGCCAGTAGTAGCGGAGGCCCCCCCTACGAGCAGTACTTC
CASSSGGPPYEQYF
>TRBJ1-2|TRBV4-1|TRBD1|.
TGCGCCAGCAGCCAAGTGGGGACAGGGTGGTATGGCTACACCTTC
CASSQVGTGWYGYTF
>TRBJ2-7|TRBV5-1|.|.
TGCGCCAGCAGTCGGGTAGACAGCTCCTACGAGCAGTACTTC
CASSRVDSSYEQYF
>TRBJ1-1|TRBV18|TRBD1|.
TGTGCCAGCTCACCGGGAAGGGACAGGGGGAACACTGAAGCTTTCTTT
CASSPGRDRGNTEAFF
>TRBJ1-6|TRBV7-9|.|.
TGTGCCAGCAGCTTACCCAGGGCAGGGAATTCACCCCTCCACTTT
CASSLPRAGNSPLHF
>TRBJ2-7|TRBV2|TRBD2|once
TGTGCCAGCAGTGGACTAGCGGGACCCTATGAGCAGTACTTC
CASSGLAGPYEQYF
>TRBJ1-1|TRBV7-9|TRBD1|.
TGTGCCAGCAGCTCGTGGACAGGGGAAGTCACTGAAGCTTTCTTT
CASSSWTGEVTEAFF
>TRBJ2-1|TRBV5-1|.|.
TGCGCCAGCAGCCCGGGATACAATGAGCAGTTCTTC
CASSPGYNEQFF
>TRBJ2-7|TRBV27|TRBD1|.
TGTGCCAGCAGTCCCGGGACAGCTATTTACGAGCAGTACTTC
CASSPGTAIYEQYF
>TRBJ2-7|TRBV27|TRBD1|once
TGTGCCAGCAGTCCCGGGGACAGGATCCCCTACGAGCAGTACTTC
CASSPGDRIPYEQYF